These T cell receptor beta chains were read from a single sample in a study of long-term antiretroviral therapy in people with HIV. TCRdb's table, derived via immunoSEQ multiplex PCR, lists solely in-frame clones and lacks some. Counted here are over 30,000 clones, roughly 80% occurring once; the ten biggest clones make up just over 7%. The specimen comprised unsorted PBMCs, sampled 2 years after starting antiretroviral therapy. These receptors were obtained from a woman between 50 and 59 years old with HIV. CDR3s include the opening cysteine and the closing phenylalanine or tryptophan. Each record gives: J gene, clone size, V gene, D gene, CDR3 DNA, CDR3 protein. A D gene is named only where the DNA matches it firmly. Clone size is stated in some rows and not others, as once, few, many or a class when expanded.

>TRBJ1-1|-|TRBV7-3|-
TGTGCCAGCAGTTATGCAGGCCCTACCACTGAAGCTTTCTTT
CASSYAGPTTEAFF
>TRBJ1-1|-|TRBV4-1|-
TGCGCCAGCAGCCAAGAGGGAGAAGGTATTGAAGCTTTCTTT
CASSQEGEGIEAFF
>TRBJ2-3|-|TRBV25-1|-
TGTGCCAGCAGTAGGACGTCTAGCACAGATACGCAGTATTTT
CASSRTSSTDTQYF
>TRBJ1-2|-|TRBV5-1|-
TGCGCCAGCAGCTTGGGTCAGCCTAACTATGGCTACACCTTC
CASSLGQPNYGYTF
>TRBJ1-2|-|TRBV5-8|TRBD1
TGTGCCAGCAGCTTCCATTACAGGGGTAACTATGGCTACACCTTC
CASSFHYRGNYGYTF
>TRBJ1-5|-|TRBV18|-
TGTGCCAGCTCACCAGAACAGGGTTACCAGCCCCAGCATTTT
CASSPEQGYQPQHF
>TRBJ2-4|-|TRBV5-6|TRBD1
TGTGCCAGCAGTTTTAGAACAGGGGTAGCCAAAAACATTCAGTACTTC
CASSFRTGVAKNIQYF
>TRBJ2-3|-|TRBV28|-
TGTGCCAGCAGGGTCCTGCTCACAGATACGCAGTATTTT
CASRVLLTDTQYF
>TRBJ2-1|few|TRBV7-3|-
TGTGCCAGCAGCTTATCCCCAGGGAATGAGCAGTTCTTC
CASSLSPGNEQFF
>TRBJ1-3|-|TRBV7-8|-
TGTGCCAGCAGCGAGTCTGGGGGTTCGGCTGGAAACACCATATATTTT
CASSESGGSAGNTIYF
>TRBJ1-1|-|TRBV9|TRBD1
TGTGCCAGCAGCGCCGCCAGGGGGGGAAACACTGAAGCTTTCTTT
CASSAARGGNTEAFF